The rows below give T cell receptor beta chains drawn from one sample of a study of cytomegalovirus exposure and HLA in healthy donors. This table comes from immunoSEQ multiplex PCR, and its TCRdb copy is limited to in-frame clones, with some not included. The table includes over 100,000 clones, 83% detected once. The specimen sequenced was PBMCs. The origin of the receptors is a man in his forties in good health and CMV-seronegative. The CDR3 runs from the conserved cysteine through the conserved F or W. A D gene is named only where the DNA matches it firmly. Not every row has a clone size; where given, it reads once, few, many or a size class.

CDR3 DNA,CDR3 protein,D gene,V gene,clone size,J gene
TGCGCCAGCAGCCAAGATATTAGCGGGGGTACCTTGGAGACCCAGTACTTC,CASSQDISGGTLETQYF,TRBD2,TRBV4-3,.,TRBJ2-5
TGTGCCAGCCGGACTAGCGGGAGCCCCACAGATACGCAGTATTTT,CASRTSGSPTDTQYF,TRBD2,TRBV6-4,.,TRBJ2-3
TGCGCCAGCAGCGCTGACAGGGCGTCCTACAATGAGCAGTTCTTC,CASSADRASYNEQFF,TRBD1,TRBV5-1,.,TRBJ2-1
TGTGCCAGCAGCTTGGCCGGGCTAGCGGGAGCAGGTTACAATGAGCAGTTCTTC,CASSLAGLAGAGYNEQFF,TRBD2,TRBV5-4,.,TRBJ2-1
TGTGCCACCAGCAGAGCCTCGGGAGAGACCCAGTACTTC,CATSRASGETQYF,.,TRBV15,.,TRBJ2-5
TGTGCCAGCAGTTGGGGCCCCCACGAGCAGTACTTC,CASSWGPHEQYF,.,TRBV28,.,TRBJ2-7
TGTGCCAGCAGCTCCTCCCAGGGAAGAGAAGCTTTCTTT,CASSSSQGREAFF,.,TRBV11-2,.,TRBJ1-1
TGTGCCAGCAGAGCGTCAGGGAATGAAAAACTGTTTTTT,CASRASGNEKLFF,.,TRBV6-5,.,TRBJ1-4
TGCAGCGCGGGGGGAGAGAACTATGGCTACACCTTC,CSAGGENYGYTF,.,TRBV29-1,.,TRBJ1-2
TGTGCCAGCAGTGATTGGGACAGGGGCACAGATACGCAGTATTTT,CASSDWDRGTDTQYF,TRBD1,TRBV6-1,.,TRBJ2-3
TGTGCCAGCAGCCGGACAGGGGGCAATGGTGAAGCTTTCTTT,CASSRTGGNGEAFF,TRBD1,TRBV7-2,.,TRBJ1-1
TGTGCCAGCGGATGGGTGGGACAGGGGGCAGATACGCAGTATTTT,CASGWVGQGADTQYF,TRBD1,TRBV2,.,TRBJ2-3
TGTGCCTGGAGTTGGCAGGCGAACACTGAAGCTTTCTTT,CAWSWQANTEAFF,.,TRBV30,once,TRBJ1-1
TGTGCCAGCAGCTCCAGGGTGACAGCCCCTGGAAACACCATATATTTT,CASSSRVTAPGNTIYF,.,TRBV7-9,.,TRBJ1-3
TGTGCCAGTAGTATATACGGCGGCAGGGGGTACGAGCAGTACTTC,CASSIYGGRGYEQYF,TRBD1,TRBV19,.,TRBJ2-7
TGCAGCGTTGAAGACGACAGATTCTCCTACGAGCAGTACTTC,CSVEDDRFSYEQYF,.,TRBV29-1,.,TRBJ2-7
TGTGCCAGCAGCTTGGGGAGGACTACTAACCAAGAGACCCAGTACTTC,CASSLGRTTNQETQYF,.,TRBV5-5,.,TRBJ2-5
TGTGCCAGCAGCCTGGGTGGCAGGCCAAACTATGGCTACACCTTC,CASSLGGRPNYGYTF,.,TRBV5-6,.,TRBJ1-2
TGTGCCAGCAGCTTATTGGGGGGAGGCACAGATACGCAGTATTTT,CASSLLGGGTDTQYF,.,TRBV7-9,.,TRBJ2-3
TGTGCCAGCTCACCAGGCAGTCTAGCGGGGGCTACAAACACCGGGGAGCTGTTTTTT,CASSPGSLAGATNTGELFF,TRBD2,TRBV18,once,TRBJ2-2
TGTGCCAGCAGCCCCGGCATGCAGGCGGAGACCCAGTACTTC,CASSPGMQAETQYF,.,TRBV7-9,once,TRBJ2-5
TGTGCCAGCAGCCGAAGGGGGGGACTAGCGGGAGTTGGCTACAATGAGCAGTTCTTC,CASSRRGGLAGVGYNEQFF,TRBD2,TRBV7-3,.,TRBJ2-1
TGTGCCAGCAGTCCCCTAGGCCTGGGGGGACACAATGAGCAGTTCTTC,CASSPLGLGGHNEQFF,.,TRBV27,.,TRBJ2-1
TGTGCCAGCAGTGATAGCCGGGGGGGCTACAATGAGCAGTTCTTC,CASSDSRGGYNEQFF,TRBD2,TRBV2,.,TRBJ2-1
TGTGCCAGCAGCCAAGTAGTGAGGAACGAGCAGTACTTC,CASSQVVRNEQYF,.,TRBV14,.,TRBJ2-7
TGTGCCAGCTCACCGACCTACACGGCAGGTGATCAGCCCCAGCATTTT,CASSPTYTAGDQPQHF,.,TRBV18,.,TRBJ1-5
TGTGCCATCAGTGGGGGACAGGGGGCAATAGATACGCAGTATTTT,CAISGGQGAIDTQYF,TRBD1,TRBV10-3,.,TRBJ2-3
TGTGCCAGCAGCTTAGTGGGGGGAGGGGCTAGCGGGAACTACGAGCAGTACTTC,CASSLVGGGASGNYEQYF,TRBD2,TRBV7-3,.,TRBJ2-7
TGTGCCAGCAGCCCAGGGGGGCCCTACGAGCAGTACTTC,CASSPGGPYEQYF,.,TRBV28,few,TRBJ2-7
TGTGCCTGGAGTGTACAACAGAGCTACGAGCAGTACTTC,CAWSVQQSYEQYF,.,TRBV30,few,TRBJ2-7
TGTGCCAGCAGCTTAGCACAGGGGGCCTACAATGAGCAGTTCTTC,CASSLAQGAYNEQFF,TRBD1,TRBV11-2,.,TRBJ2-1
TGTGCCAGCAGCTTGGACAGTTCCTATGGCTACACCTTC,CASSLDSSYGYTF,.,TRBV5-4,.,TRBJ1-2
TGTGCCAGCAGTGAGCGAGGGCACATCTACGAGCAGTACTTC,CASSERGHIYEQYF,.,TRBV25-1,.,TRBJ2-7
TGTGCCAGCAGCTTATCCTGGGGGCGGAGGAACACTGAAGCTTTCTTT,CASSLSWGRRNTEAFF,.,TRBV13,.,TRBJ1-1
TGTGCTAGTGGCCCCTTACTAGCGGGAGAACCCTCTGGGGCCAACGTCCTGACTTTC,CASGPLLAGEPSGANVLTF,TRBD2,TRBV12-5,once,TRBJ2-6
TGTGCCAGCGGACTAACAGGGGGCTACTATGGCTACACCTTC,CASGLTGGYYGYTF,TRBD1,TRBV7-9,.,TRBJ1-2
TGTGCCAGTCCGGGGAACGGTCAGCCCCAGCATTTT,CASPGNGQPQHF,.,TRBV27,.,TRBJ1-5
TGCGCCAGCAGCTTGGCGGGACAGAGCTACGAGCAGTACTTC,CASSLAGQSYEQYF,TRBD1,TRBV5-1,.,TRBJ2-7
TGTGCCAGTAGTGGCTCCAGGACAGGGCTGGAGACCCAGTACTTC,CASSGSRTGLETQYF,TRBD1,TRBV19,once,TRBJ2-5
TGTGCCAGCAGTTCTCTTCTGGGAGAGGATGCCTATGGCTACACCTTC,CASSSLLGEDAYGYTF,.,TRBV27,.,TRBJ1-2
TGTGCCAGTAGTAGTGGAATAGCGGGATGGGGCGGGGAGCTGTTTTTT,CASSSGIAGWGGELFF,TRBD2,TRBV19,few,TRBJ2-2